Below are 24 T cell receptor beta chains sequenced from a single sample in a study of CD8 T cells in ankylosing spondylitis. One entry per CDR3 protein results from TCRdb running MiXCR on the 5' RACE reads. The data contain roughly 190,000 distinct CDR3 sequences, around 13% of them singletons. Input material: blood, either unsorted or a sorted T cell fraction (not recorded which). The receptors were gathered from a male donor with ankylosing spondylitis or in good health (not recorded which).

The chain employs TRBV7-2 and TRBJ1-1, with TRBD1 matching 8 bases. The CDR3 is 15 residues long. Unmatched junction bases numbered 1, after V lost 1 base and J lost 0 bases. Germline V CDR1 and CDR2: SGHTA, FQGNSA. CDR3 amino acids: CASSLGTGLNTEAFF. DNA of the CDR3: TGTGCCAGCAGCTTAGGGACAGGGTTGAACACTGAAGCTTTCTTT.

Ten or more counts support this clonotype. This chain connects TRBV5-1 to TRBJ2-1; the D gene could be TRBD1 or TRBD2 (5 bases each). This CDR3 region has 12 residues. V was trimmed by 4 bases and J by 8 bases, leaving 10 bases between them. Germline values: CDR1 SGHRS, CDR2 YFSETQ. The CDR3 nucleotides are TGCGCCAGCAGCCTGAGAGGGGATGAGCAGTTCTTC. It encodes CASSLRGDEQFF.

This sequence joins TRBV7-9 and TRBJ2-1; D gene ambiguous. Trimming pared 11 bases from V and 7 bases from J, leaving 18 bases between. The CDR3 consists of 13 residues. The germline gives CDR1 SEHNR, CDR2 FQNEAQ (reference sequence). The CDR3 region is CAERAGGRNEQFF. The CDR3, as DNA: TGTGCCGAACGGGCAGGTGGAAGGAATGAGCAGTTCTTC. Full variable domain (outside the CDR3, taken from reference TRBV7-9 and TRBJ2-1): DTGVSQNPRHKITKRGQNVTFRCDPISEHNRLYWYRQTLGQGPEFLTYFQNEAQLEKSRLLSDRFSAERPKGSFSTLEIQRTEQGDSAMYLCAERAGGRNEQFFGPGTRLTVL.

CDR3 sequence (DNA): TGTGCCAGCAGCCAATTCCCCGGGACAGGGGCCAACGAGCAGTACTTC. Amino acids: CASSQFPGTGANEQYF. The chain carries TRBV3-1 and TRBJ2-7, with TRBD1 identical over 10 bases. The CDR3 is 16 residues long. V dropped 2 bases and J dropped 5; count of bases not matched to a gene: 9. Looked up from germline, CDR1 is LGHDT and CDR2 is YNNKEL (reference sequence).

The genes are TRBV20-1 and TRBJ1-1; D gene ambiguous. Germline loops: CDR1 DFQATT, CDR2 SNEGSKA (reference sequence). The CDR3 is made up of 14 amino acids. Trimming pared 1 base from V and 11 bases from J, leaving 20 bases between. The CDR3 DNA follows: TGCAGTGCTAGAGGGGGTCAGACTAATAGGCCCGCTTTCTTT. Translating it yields CSARGGQTNRPAFF.

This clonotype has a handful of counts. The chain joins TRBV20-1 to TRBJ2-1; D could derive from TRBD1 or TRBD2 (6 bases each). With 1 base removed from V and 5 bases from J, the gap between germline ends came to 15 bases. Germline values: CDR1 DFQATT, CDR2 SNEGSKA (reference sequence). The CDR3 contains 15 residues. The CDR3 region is CSARGGGPGNNEQFF. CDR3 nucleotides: TGCAGTGCTAGAGGAGGGGGGCCGGGAAACAATGAGCAGTTCTTC.

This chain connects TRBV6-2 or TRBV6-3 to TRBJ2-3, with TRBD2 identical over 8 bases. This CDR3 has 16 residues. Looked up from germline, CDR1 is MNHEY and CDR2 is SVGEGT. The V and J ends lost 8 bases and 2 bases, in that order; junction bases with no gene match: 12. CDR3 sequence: CASGPIQAGATDTQYF. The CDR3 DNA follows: TGTGCCAGCGGACCGATCCAAGCGGGAGCCACAGATACGCAGTATTTT.

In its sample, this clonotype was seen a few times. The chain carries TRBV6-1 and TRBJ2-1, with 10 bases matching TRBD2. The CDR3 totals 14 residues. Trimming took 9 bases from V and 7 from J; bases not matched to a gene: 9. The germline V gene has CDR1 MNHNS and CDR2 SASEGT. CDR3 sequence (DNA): TGTGCCAGTTTCCCCGGGACTAGCGATAATGAGCAGTTCTTC. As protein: CASFPGTSDNEQFF.

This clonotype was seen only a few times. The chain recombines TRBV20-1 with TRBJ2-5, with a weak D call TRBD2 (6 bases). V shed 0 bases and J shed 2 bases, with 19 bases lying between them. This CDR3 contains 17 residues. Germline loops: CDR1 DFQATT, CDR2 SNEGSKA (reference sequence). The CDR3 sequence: CSARDIRSGLAQETQYF. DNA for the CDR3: TGCAGTGCTAGAGATATAAGATCGGGACTGGCGCAAGAGACCCAGTACTTC.

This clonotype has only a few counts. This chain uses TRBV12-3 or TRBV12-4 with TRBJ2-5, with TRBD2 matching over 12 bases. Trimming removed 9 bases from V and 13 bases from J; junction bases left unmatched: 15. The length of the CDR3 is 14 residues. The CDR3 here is CASAPSTSGGPVYF. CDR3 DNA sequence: TGTGCCAGTGCGCCCTCGACTAGCGGGGGCCCCGTGTACTTC.

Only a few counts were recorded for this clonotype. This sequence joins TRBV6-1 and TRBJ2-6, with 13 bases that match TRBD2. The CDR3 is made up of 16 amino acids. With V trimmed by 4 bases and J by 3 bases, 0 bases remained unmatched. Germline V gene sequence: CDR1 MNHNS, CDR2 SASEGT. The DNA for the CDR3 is TGTGCCAGCAGTGGACTAGCGGGAGGTGGGGCCAACGTCCTGACTTTC. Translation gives CASSGLAGGGANVLTF.

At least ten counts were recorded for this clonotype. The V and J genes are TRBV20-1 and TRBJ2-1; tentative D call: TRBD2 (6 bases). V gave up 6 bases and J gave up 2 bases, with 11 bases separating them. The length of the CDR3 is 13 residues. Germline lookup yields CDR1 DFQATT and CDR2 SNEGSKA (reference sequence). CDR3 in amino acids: CSARDSTYNEQFF. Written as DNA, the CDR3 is TGCAGTGCCCGGGACTCCACCTACAATGAGCAGTTCTTC.

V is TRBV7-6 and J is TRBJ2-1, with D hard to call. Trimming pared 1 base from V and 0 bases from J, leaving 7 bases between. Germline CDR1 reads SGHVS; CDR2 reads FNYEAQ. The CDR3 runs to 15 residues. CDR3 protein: CASSLETTSYNEQFF. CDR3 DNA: TGTGCCAGCAGCTTAGAGACCACCTCCTACAATGAGCAGTTCTTC. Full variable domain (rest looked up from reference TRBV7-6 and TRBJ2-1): GAGVSQSPRYKVTKRGQDVALRCDPISGHVSLYWYRQALGQGPEFLTYFNYEAQQDKSGLPNDRFSAERPEGSISTLTIQRTEQRDSAMYRCASSLETTSYNEQFFGPGTRLTVL.

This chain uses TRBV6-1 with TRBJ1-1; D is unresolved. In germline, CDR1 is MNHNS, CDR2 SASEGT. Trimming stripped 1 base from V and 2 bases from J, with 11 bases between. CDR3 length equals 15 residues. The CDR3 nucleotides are TGTGCCAGCAGTGAAGGGTCGGAGGGTAACACTGAAGCTTTCTTT. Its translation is CASSEGSEGNTEAFF.

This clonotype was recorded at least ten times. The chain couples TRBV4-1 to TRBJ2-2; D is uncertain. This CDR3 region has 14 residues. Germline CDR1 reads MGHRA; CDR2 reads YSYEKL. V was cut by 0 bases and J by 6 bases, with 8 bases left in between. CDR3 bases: TGCGCCAGCAGCCAAGAGAGGAGCTCCGGGGAGCTGTTTTTT. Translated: CASSQERSSGELFF.

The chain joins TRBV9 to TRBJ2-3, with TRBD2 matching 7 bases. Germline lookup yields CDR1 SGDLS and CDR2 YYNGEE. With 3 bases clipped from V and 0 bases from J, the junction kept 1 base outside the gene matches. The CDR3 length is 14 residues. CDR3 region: CASSGAGSTDTQYF. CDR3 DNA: TGTGCCAGCAGCGGAGCGGGGAGCACAGATACGCAGTATTTT. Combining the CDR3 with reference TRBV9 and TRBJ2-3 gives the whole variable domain DSGVTQTPKHLITATGQRVTLRCSPRSGDLSVYWYQQSLDQGLQFLIQYYNGEERAKGNILERFSAQQFPDLHSELNLSSLELGDSALYFCASSGAGSTDTQYFGPGTRLTVL.

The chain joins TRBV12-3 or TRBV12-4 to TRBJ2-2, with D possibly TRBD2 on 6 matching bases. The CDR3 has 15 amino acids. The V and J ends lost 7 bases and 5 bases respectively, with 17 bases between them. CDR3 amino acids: CASNFLGGGTGELFF. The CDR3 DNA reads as TGTGCCAGCAATTTTTTGGGTGGGGGGACCGGGGAGCTGTTTTTT.

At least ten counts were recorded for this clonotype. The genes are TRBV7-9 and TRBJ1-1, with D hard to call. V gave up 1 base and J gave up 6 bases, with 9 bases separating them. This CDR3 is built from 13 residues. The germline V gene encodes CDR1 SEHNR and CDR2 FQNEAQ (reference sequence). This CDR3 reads CASSLVGRAEAFF. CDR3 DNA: TGTGCCAGCAGCTTAGTTGGACGCGCTGAAGCTTTCTTT.

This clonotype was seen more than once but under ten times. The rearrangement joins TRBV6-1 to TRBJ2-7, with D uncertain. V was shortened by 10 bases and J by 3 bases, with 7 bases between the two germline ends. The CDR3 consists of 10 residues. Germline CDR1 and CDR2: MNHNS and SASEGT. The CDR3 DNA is TGTGCCACCCATTACTACGAGCAGTACTTC. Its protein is CATHYYEQYF.

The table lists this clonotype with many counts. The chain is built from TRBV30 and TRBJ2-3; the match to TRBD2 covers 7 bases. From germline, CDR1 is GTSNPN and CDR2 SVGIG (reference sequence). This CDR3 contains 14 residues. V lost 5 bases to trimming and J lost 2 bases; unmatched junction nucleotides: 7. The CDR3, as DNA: TGTGCCTGGTCCCAGGGACTATACACAGATACGCAGTATTTT. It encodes CAWSQGLYTDTQYF.

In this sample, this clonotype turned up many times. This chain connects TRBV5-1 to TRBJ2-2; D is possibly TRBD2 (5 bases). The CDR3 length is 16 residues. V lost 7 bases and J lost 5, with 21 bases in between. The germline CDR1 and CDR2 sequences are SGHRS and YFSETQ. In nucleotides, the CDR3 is TGCGCCAGCGTGGCCCCATCCGGGGTAGGGACCGGGGAGCTGTTTTTT. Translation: CASVAPSGVGTGELFF.

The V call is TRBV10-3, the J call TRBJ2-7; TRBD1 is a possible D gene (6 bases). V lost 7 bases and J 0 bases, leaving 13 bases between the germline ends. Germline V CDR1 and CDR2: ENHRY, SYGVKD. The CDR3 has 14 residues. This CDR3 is CAIKLQGDSYEQYF. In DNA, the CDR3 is TGTGCCATCAAACTACAGGGAGACTCCTACGAGCAGTACTTC.

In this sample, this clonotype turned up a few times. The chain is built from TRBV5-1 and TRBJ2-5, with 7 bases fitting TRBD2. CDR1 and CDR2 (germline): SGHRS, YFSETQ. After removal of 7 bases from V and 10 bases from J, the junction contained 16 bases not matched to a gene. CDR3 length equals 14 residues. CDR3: CASALAVPGVGQYF. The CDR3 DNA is TGCGCCAGCGCCCTAGCGGTCCCCGGAGTCGGCCAGTACTTC.

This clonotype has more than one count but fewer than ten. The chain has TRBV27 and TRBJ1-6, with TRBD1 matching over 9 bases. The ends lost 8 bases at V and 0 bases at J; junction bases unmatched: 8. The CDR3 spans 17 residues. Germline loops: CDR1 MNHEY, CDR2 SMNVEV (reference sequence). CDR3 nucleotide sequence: TGTGCCAGCTCGGACAGGGGCCTTGTCTCCTATAATTCACCCCTCCACTTT. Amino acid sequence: CASSDRGLVSYNSPLHF.